Here is one T cell receptor beta chain with its context. These data come from a study of blood T cell repertoires in COVID-19. Original data processing: Reference gene primer amplification yielded estimated nucleated cell counts. Method: immunoSEQ multiplex PCR; TCRdb's copy keeps in-frame clones and lacks some. V and J calls and clone size are those listed in that table; D and trimming were worked out from the DNA. The profile shows approximately 400,000 clones, around nine tenths of them singletons. V was clipped by 4 bases and J by 9 bases, with 7 bases between them. The CDR3 extends over 12 amino acids.

The chain carries TRBV12-3 or TRBV12-4 and TRBJ2-6; maybe TRBD2 (5 bases). This TCR derives from a young woman who had recovered from COVID-19. Material for sequencing was PBMCs or T cells enriched from blood (not recorded which). The chain's CDR3 is CASSSSGNVLTF. The CDR3 DNA reads as TGTGCCAGCAGTTCCAGCGGCAACGTCCTGACTTTC.